The 25 T cell receptor beta chains below come from one sample, sequenced in a study of T cells in localized non-small cell lung cancer. Produced via immunoSEQ multiplex PCR; TCRdb's table is partial and in-frame only. The data show 25,000 to 30,000 clones, 88% seen once. Source: peripheral blood, taken before any cancer treatment. These receptors came from a female donor over 55 with stage III squamous cell lung carcinoma.

The chain recombines TRBV7-2 with TRBJ1-3; 7 positions match TRBD1. The junction had 11 bases not matched to a gene; V was cut back by 5 bases and J by 7 bases. Per the germline V gene, CDR1 is SGHTA and CDR2 is FQGNSA. The CDR3 spans 15 residues. The chain's CDR3 is CASSAIPQGGNTIYF. In nucleotides, the CDR3 is TGTGCCAGCAGCGCAATACCGCAGGGGGGGAACACCATATATTTT.

This chain joins TRBV19 and TRBJ2-7; TRBD1 aligns across 7 bases. Germline-derived CDR1 and CDR2 are LNHDA and SQIVND (reference sequence). The V and J ends lost 6 bases and 0 bases, in that order; junction bases with no gene match: 8. The CDR3 is made up of 15 amino acids. CDR3 bases: TGTGCCAGTAGAGCCACCGGGACAGTCTCCTACGAGCAGTACTTC. Its protein is CASRATGTVSYEQYF.

This sequence joins TRBV6-1 and TRBJ2-4; 7 nucleotides line up with TRBD1. CDR1 is MNHNS, CDR2 SASEGT, per germline. This CDR3 comprises 14 residues. J was trimmed by 1 base and V by 6 bases; bases with no gene match: 3. The CDR3 DNA reads as TGTGCCAGCAGCGAGACAGGGGCCAAAAACATTCAGTACTTC. Residues: CASSETGAKNIQYF.

The CDR3 bases are TGCAGCGTTGGGCTAGCGGGAGATACGCAGTATTTT. Protein product: CSVGLAGDTQYF. The rearrangement links TRBV29-1 to TRBJ2-3, with 8 bases fitting TRBD2. This CDR3 comprises 12 residues. Per the germline V gene, CDR1 is SQVTM and CDR2 is ANQGSEA. V trimming: 4 bases; J trimming: 5 bases; junction bases outside the gene matches: 2.

This sequence joins TRBV5-1 and TRBJ1-1, with 7 bases fitting TRBD1. The CDR3 loop spans 14 amino acids. With V trimmed by 3 bases and J by 1 base, 3 bases remained unmatched. In germline, CDR1 is SGHRS, CDR2 YFSETQ. CDR3 DNA sequence: TGCGCCAGCAGCTGGGACAGACCGAACACTGAAGCTTTCTTT. Encoded protein: CASSWDRPNTEAFF.

The CDR3 sequence is CASSQSQAENYGYTF. In DNA form, the CDR3 reads TGCGCCAGCAGCCAATCCCAGGCGGAAAACTATGGCTACACCTTC. This chain links TRBV4-1 with TRBJ1-2; D ambiguous. The CDR3 has 15 residues. The germline gives CDR1 MGHRA, CDR2 YSYEKL. Deletions cut 2 bases from V and 2 bases from J, with 12 bases between.

This chain joins TRBV6-4 and TRBJ1-4, with D perhaps TRBD1 (5 bases). Germline V gene sequence: CDR1 MRHNA, CDR2 SNTAGT. V lost 6 bases, J lost 0 bases, and 8 bases lay in between. This CDR3 has 14 residues. The CDR3 protein is CASSPTATNEKLFF. CDR3 sequence (DNA): TGTGCCAGCAGCCCGACAGCAACTAATGAAAAACTGTTTTTT.

The chain links TRBV6-1 to TRBJ1-6; D is unclear. The CDR3 is made up of 16 amino acids. V lost 3 bases, J lost 2 bases, and 11 bases lay in between. Germline CDR1 reads MNHNS; CDR2 reads SASEGT. CDR3 nucleotides: TGTGCCAGCAGTGAGGGCCGGACCACCTATAATTCACCCCTCCACTTT. It encodes CASSEGRTTYNSPLHF.

This chain links TRBV6-5 with TRBJ2-7; 7 bases map to TRBD1. Trimming removed 7 bases from V and 5 bases from J; junction bases left unmatched: 11. CDR3 length equals 14 residues. Germline V gives CDR1 MNHEY, CDR2 SVGAGI. The CDR3 nucleotides read TGTGCCAGCAAAGCGACAGGGCGAATCCACGAGCAGTACTTC. It is translated as CASKATGRIHEQYF.

The chain recombines TRBV28 with TRBJ2-2; D ambiguous. Germline-derived CDR1 and CDR2 are MDHEN and SYDVKM. This CDR3 is 15 amino acids long. V shed 6 bases and J shed 4 bases, with 15 bases lying between them. The CDR3 sequence is CASSLIKWRTGELFF. DNA for the CDR3: TGTGCCAGCAGCCTGATCAAATGGCGCACCGGGGAGCTGTTTTTT.

This chain links TRBV5-4 with TRBJ1-2; TRBD1 agrees at 7 bases. Germline-derived CDR1 and CDR2 are SGHNT and YYREEE (reference sequence). The CDR3 covers 13 residues. J lost 7 bases, V lost 4 bases, and 7 bases had no gene match. The CDR3 DNA is TGTGCCAGCAGCGAGGACAGGTGGCTTGGCTACACCTTC. This encodes CASSEDRWLGYTF.

This clone was picked up one time. The CDR3 loop is CASSPLGGVPFFNYEQYF. CDR3 nucleotide sequence: TGTGCCAGCTCACCCCTCGGGGGGGTCCCCTTCTTTAACTACGAGCAGTACTTC. The chain uses TRBV18 and TRBJ2-7; 8 nucleotides align to TRBD2. Germline V gives CDR1 KGHSH, CDR2 LQKENI. This CDR3 spans 18 amino acids. V trimming: 3 bases; J trimming: 3 bases; junction bases outside the gene matches: 16.

This chain links TRBV28 with TRBJ2-1; TRBD2 matches at 16 bases. The CDR3 runs 18 residues. The trim removed 4 bases at V and 2 bases at J, leaving 5 bases unmatched. Germline CDR1 is MDHEN and CDR2 is SYDVKM. CDR3 sequence: CASSSLGTSGRAYNEQFF. CDR3 coding DNA: TGTGCCAGCAGTTCACTCGGGACTAGCGGGAGGGCCTACAATGAGCAGTTCTTC. The full variable domain, completed using reference TRBV28 and TRBJ2-1, is DVKVTQSSRYLVKRTGEKVFLECVQDMDHENMFWYRQDPGLGLRLIYFSYDVKMKEKGDIPEGYSVSREKKERFSLILESASTNQTSMYLCASSSLGTSGRAYNEQFFGPGTRLTVL.

This rearrangement joins TRBV7-9 to TRBJ2-5; 11 bases map to TRBD2. Losses at the gene ends were 5 bases for V and 3 bases for J; bases not matched to a gene: 5. The CDR3 is 15 amino acids. CDR1 and CDR2 (germline): SEHNR, FQNEAQ (reference sequence). The CDR3 region is CASSGVGLAEETQYF. The CDR3 nucleotides are TGTGCCAGCAGCGGAGTGGGACTAGCGGAAGAGACCCAGTACTTC.

In this sample, this clone turned up a few times. The chain combines TRBV10-3 with TRBJ2-2; 14 bases fit TRBD2. Per germline, CDR1 ENHRY and CDR2 SYGVKD. This CDR3 contains 17 residues. V shed 5 bases, J shed 0 bases, and the junction held 2 bases outside the gene matches. The CDR3: CAISRLAGGPNTGELFF. CDR3 in DNA: TGTGCCATCAGTCGACTAGCGGGAGGGCCGAACACCGGGGAGCTGTTTTTT.

V and J are TRBV5-1 and TRBJ2-1; 9 nucleotides align to TRBD2. Germline-derived CDR1 and CDR2 are SGHRS and YFSETQ. The V and J ends lost 5 bases and 0 bases, in that order; junction bases with no gene match: 0. CDR3 length equals 14 residues. The CDR3: CASRTSGSYNEQFF. In DNA, the CDR3 is TGCGCCAGCAGGACTAGCGGCTCCTACAATGAGCAGTTCTTC. The variable domain in full, completed from reference TRBV5-1 and TRBJ2-1, reads KAGVTQTPRYLIKTRGQQVTLSCSPISGHRSVSWYQQTPGQGLQFLFEYFSETQRNKGNFPGRFSGRQFSNSRSEMNVSTLELGDSALYLCASRTSGSYNEQFFGPGTRLTVL.

The rearrangement uses TRBV11-2 and TRBJ2-5; D remains unclear. V was pared by 0 bases and J by 2 bases, with 4 bases between. The CDR3 is made up of 13 amino acids. Germline lookup yields CDR1 SGHAT and CDR2 FQNNGV. The chain's CDR3 is CASSLERQETQYF. In nucleotides, the CDR3 is TGTGCCAGCAGCTTAGAGAGGCAAGAGACCCAGTACTTC.

The chain couples TRBV7-9 to TRBJ1-4; 7 bases are a match to TRBD1. The CDR3 totals 18 residues. The J segment lost 2 bases and the V segment lost 2 bases, leaving 11 bases of the junction unmatched. Per the germline V gene, CDR1 is SEHNR and CDR2 is FQNEAQ (reference sequence). Written as DNA, the CDR3 is TGTGCCAGCAGCTTATCCCGACAGGGTATATCCACTAATGAAAAACTGTTTTTT. Translation: CASSLSRQGISTNEKLFF.

The J gene is TRBJ2-2, the V gene TRBV7-9; D might be TRBD1 (6 bases). The V and J ends lost 4 bases and 2 bases respectively, with 14 bases between them. This CDR3 has 16 amino acids. Germline V CDR1 and CDR2: SEHNR, FQNEAQ (reference sequence). CDR3 region: CASSYPGTRNTGELFF. The CDR3 nucleotides read TGTGCCAGCAGCTATCCGGGGACAAGAAACACCGGGGAGCTGTTTTTT.

Only one count was recorded for this clone. The V call is TRBV4-1, the J call TRBJ2-2; TRBD2 matches 8 bases. The length of the CDR3 is 17 residues. The V and J ends lost 2 bases and 4 bases, in that order; junction bases with no gene match: 9. Germline V lookup: CDR1 MGHRA, CDR2 YSYEKL. CDR3 region: CASSQTLAGSSTGELFF. In nucleotides, the CDR3 is TGCGCCAGCAGCCAAACTCTAGCGGGTTCGAGCACCGGGGAGCTGTTTTTT.

The chain carries TRBV14 and TRBJ2-5; TRBD2 is a possible D gene (6 bases). CDR3 length: 11 residues. Trimming removed 4 bases at V and 7 bases at J, with 7 bases between. Germline CDR1 reads SGHDN; CDR2 reads FVKESK. CDR3 nucleotides: TGTGCCAGCAGCCCCGGGGGGACCCAGTACTTC. Protein product: CASSPGGTQYF.

This clone was detected once. The genes are TRBV7-2 and TRBJ1-1, with D uncertain. Germline V gene sequence: CDR1 SGHTA, CDR2 FQGNSA. The CDR3 runs to 15 residues. V dropped 1 base and J dropped 2 bases, with 11 bases sitting between them. The CDR3 region has the DNA TGTGCCAGCAGCTTAGGAGGGTTCTCAAACACTGAAGCTTTCTTT. Its translation is CASSLGGFSNTEAFF.

The chain carries TRBV5-5 and TRBJ1-4; TRBD1 matches at 7 bases. V was pared by 4 bases and J by 7 bases, with 10 bases of the junction left unmatched. Germline loops: CDR1 SGHKS, CDR2 YYEKEE (reference sequence). The CDR3 loop spans 15 amino acids. As DNA, the CDR3 is TGTGCCAGCAGCAGTACAGGGGATCGGGGTGAAAAACTGTTTTTT. Its translation: CASSSTGDRGEKLFF.

The chain joins TRBV18 to TRBJ1-2; 7 bases are shared with TRBD1. CDR3 length equals 14 residues. CDR1 is KGHSH, CDR2 LQKENI, per germline. The V segment lost 8 bases and the J segment 0 bases; nucleotides outside the gene matches: 6. As DNA, the CDR3 is TGTGCCAGCCACCTAGGGGGCTCTAACTATGGCTACACCTTC. Translated, it gives CASHLGGSNYGYTF.

This rearrangement joins TRBV2 to TRBJ1-4; 7 positions match TRBD1. Germline V lookup: CDR1 SNHLY, CDR2 FYNNEI. J gave up 8 bases and V 3 bases, and 9 bases lay outside the gene matches. The CDR3 is made up of 15 amino acids. The CDR3 DNA is TGTGCCAGCAGTGATCAAGGGGGCTGGGGCGAAAAACTGTTTTTT. Its protein product is CASSDQGGWGEKLFF.